The clone carrying this T cell receptor beta chain has at least ten counts. V was trimmed by 0 bases and J by 11 bases, leaving 5 bases between them. The CDR3 is 12 residues long. From germline, CDR1 is MNHEY and CDR2 SVGEGT. Unique molecular identifiers were used in preparing the TCRbeta library. TCRdb ran MiXCR on the PCR reads and lists one entry per CDR3 protein. The table records nearly 200,000 distinct CDR3 sequences, 5% to 6.5% of them present only once. The data originate from a study of T-cell reconstitution after alpha-beta-depleted transplantation in children. This sample comprised PBMCs, obtained before TCRalphabeta/CD19-depleted stem cell transplant. The receptor comes from a girl in the first two years of life with combined immunodeficiency, due to receive a stem cell transplant. V and J are TRBV6-2 or TRBV6-3 and TRBJ1-6; D is unclear. The CDR3 nucleotides are TGTGCCAGCAGTTACTCGATTACACCCCTCCACTTT. Amino acids: CASSYSITPLHF.